The 17 T cell receptor beta chains below all came from one sample that was sequenced in a study of vaccination effects on CD4 cells after COVID-19. These receptors are not linked to any known antigen. The assay was immunoSEQ multiplex PCR, and TCRdb's table has in-frame clones only and misses some. Found here are approximately 30,000 clones, roughly two thirds of them singletons; the top ten hold 25% to 30%. Sequencing in the ViraFEST assay came after antigen-specific CD4+ T cells had been expanded with viral peptide pools, which were used to stimulate PBMC. Culture lasted 10 days before CD4+ T cell isolation. Specimen: CD4+ T cells from PBMCs cultured with HCoV-229E spike peptides, collected before COVID-19 vaccination. These receptors were collected from a human donor who received a COVID-19 vaccine.

The CDR3 sequence is CASSVRTAGRETQYF. CDR3 bases: TGCGCCAGCAGTGTAAGGACAGCGGGTAGGGAGACCCAGTACTTC. The chain combines TRBV10-2 with TRBJ2-5; either TRBD1 or TRBD2 may fit D (6 bases each). Germline CDR1 reads WSHSY; CDR2 reads SAAADI. The CDR3 is made up of 15 amino acids. The V gene lost 4 bases and the J gene lost 5 bases, with 17 bases spanning the gap.

This chain uses TRBV14 with TRBJ2-5, with no clear D. V gave up 3 bases and J gave up 4 bases, with 6 bases separating them. Germline loops: CDR1 SGHDN, CDR2 FVKESK. The CDR3 loop spans 12 amino acids. The CDR3 is CASSHQRETQYF. The DNA for the CDR3 is TGTGCCAGCAGCCATCAGCGAGAGACCCAGTACTTC.

This chain links TRBV11-3 with TRBJ1-6, with 7 bases lining up with TRBD1. The CDR3 has 13 amino acids. Germline lookup yields CDR1 SGHNT and CDR2 YENEEA. The CDR3 loop is CAEGALHNSPLHF. CDR3 DNA: TGTGCGGAGGGGGCGCTCCATAATTCACCCCTCCACTTT.

The chain carries TRBV5-5 and TRBJ2-5, with 13 bases fitting TRBD2. V gave up 1 base and J gave up 4 bases; unmatched junction bases: 10. CDR1 is SGHKS, CDR2 YYEKEE, per germline (reference sequence). This CDR3 region has 18 residues. CDR3 residues: CASSLPLLLAGGPETQYF. CDR3 coding DNA: TGTGCCAGCAGCTTGCCCTTATTACTAGCGGGAGGGCCAGAGACCCAGTACTTC.

V is TRBV7-2 and J is TRBJ1-5; D is unresolved. Germline V gene sequence: CDR1 SGHTA, CDR2 FQGNSA. The CDR3 totals 16 residues. Trimming cost V 1 base and J 0 bases, with 10 bases left between them. CDR3 sequence (DNA): TGTGCCAGCAGCTTAGGGAGCAGGTTTAGCAATCAGCCCCAGCATTTT. Its protein is CASSLGSRFSNQPQHF.

This chain joins TRBV28 and TRBJ1-2; 8 nucleotides agree with TRBD1. The CDR3 contains 13 residues. Germline CDR1 MDHEN, CDR2 SYDVKM. V lost 4 bases to trimming and J lost 7 bases; unmatched junction nucleotides: 5. CDR3 sequence reads: CASSSSGGLGYTF. CDR3 DNA sequence: TGTGCCAGCAGTTCATCAGGGGGCCTTGGCTACACCTTC.

The chain uses TRBV6-5 and TRBJ2-7; 7 bases match TRBD2. The CDR3 totals 13 residues. V shed 4 bases, J shed 7 bases, and the junction held 7 bases outside the gene matches. Germline CDR1 reads MNHEY; CDR2 reads SVGAGI. The CDR3 bases are TGTGCCAGCAGTTGGGAGGGATCGGGTGAGCAGTACTTC. Its translation: CASSWEGSGEQYF.

The V and J genes are TRBV2 and TRBJ1-2, with 8 bases identical to TRBD1. The germline V gene encodes CDR1 SNHLY and CDR2 FYNNEI. CDR3 length: 14 residues. Unmatched junction bases numbered 5, after V lost 0 bases and J lost 8 bases. CDR3 protein: CASSEARTGNGYTF. CDR3 bases: TGTGCCAGCAGTGAAGCGCGGACAGGGAACGGCTACACCTTC.

This clone occurred a few times. J is TRBJ2-2 and V is TRBV12-3 or TRBV12-4, with unresolved D. The CDR3 has 13 residues. V lost 8 bases and J lost 2, with 9 bases in between. CDR3 in amino acids: CASDTDNTGELFF. The CDR3 DNA reads as TGTGCCAGCGATACAGATAACACCGGGGAGCTGTTTTTT.

The rearrangement uses TRBV19 and TRBJ1-4; 7 bases map to TRBD1. Per germline, CDR1 LNHDA and CDR2 SQIVND (reference sequence). The CDR3 spans 15 residues. The ends lost 6 bases at V and 4 bases at J; junction bases unmatched: 8. CDR3 nucleotide sequence: TGTGCCAGTAGACATCAGGGGGTGGATAATGAAAAACTGTTTTTT. Translated, it gives CASRHQGVDNEKLFF.

On this clone: Mismatch with germline at one junction end may stem from a read error. J is TRBJ2-2 and V is TRBV7-7; no firm D call. The CDR3 sequence is 15 residues long. Looked up from germline, CDR1 is SSHAT and CDR2 is FNYEAQ (reference sequence). The CDR3 DNA follows: TGTGCTAGCAGCTTACGGTGGGAAGCCACCGGGGAGCTGTTTTTT. Translated, it gives CASSLRWEATGELFF.

The chain combines TRBV4-1 with TRBJ2-5; 9 bases align to TRBD2. J gave up 4 bases and V 4 bases, and 13 bases lay outside the gene matches. The CDR3 sequence is 17 residues long. Germline CDR1 is MGHRA and CDR2 is YSYEKL. The CDR3 DNA sequence: TGCGCCAGCAGCCCCCTCTTAGCGGGAGTCTCGAGAGAGACCCAGTACTTC. It translates to CASSPLLAGVSRETQYF.

CDR3 sequence (DNA): TGCGCCAGCAGCCACATAGCGGGGGGATTCGGCAAAAACATTCAGTACTTC. Its protein product is CASSHIAGGFGKNIQYF. The chain couples TRBV4-3 to TRBJ2-4; 10 bases align to TRBD2. The CDR3 sequence is 17 residues long. CDR1 and CDR2 from the germline V gene are LGHNA and YSLEER. With V trimmed by 3 bases and J by 3 bases, 8 bases remained unmatched.

The chain has TRBV12-3 or TRBV12-4 and TRBJ1-2, with a possible D match to TRBD1 (6 bases). Trimming cost V 5 bases and J 7 bases, with 14 bases left between them. The length of the CDR3 is 13 residues. CDR3 in DNA: TGTGCCAGCAGTCTACCTAAGGGGGTTGGCTACACCTTC. This encodes CASSLPKGVGYTF.

This chain links TRBV5-4 with TRBJ2-7; TRBD2 is a possible D gene (6 bases). Germline CDR1 is SGHNT and CDR2 is YYREEE (reference sequence). The V and J ends lost 4 bases and 1 base respectively, with 18 bases between them. This CDR3 comprises 16 residues. The CDR3 is CASSPEPAGQSYEQYF. The CDR3, as DNA: TGTGCCAGCAGCCCAGAACCAGCGGGCCAATCCTACGAGCAGTACTTC.

The J gene is TRBJ2-5, the V gene TRBV27, with 10 bases lining up with TRBD1. The germline CDR1 and CDR2 sequences are MNHEY and SMNVEV (reference sequence). The CDR3 extends over 19 amino acids. Losses at the gene ends were 7 bases for V and 5 bases for J; bases not matched to a gene: 22. The CDR3 protein is CASIWGQGKLGLGYETQYF. Here the CDR3 DNA reads TGTGCCAGCATTTGGGGACAGGGGAAGTTAGGTTTAGGATATGAGACCCAGTACTTC.

The sample holds a few counts of this clone. This rearrangement joins TRBV3-1 (or the pseudogene TRBV3-2) to TRBJ1-3, with D unresolved. The ends were cut back, 1 base at V and 4 bases at J, with 8 bases in the middle. Germline CDR1 reads LGHDT; CDR2 reads YNNKEL (reference sequence). The CDR3 length is 14 residues. CDR3 bases: TGTGCCAGCAGCCAAGTGCCGGGAGGAAACACCATATATTTT. Encoded protein: CASSQVPGGNTIYF.